The rows below give T cell receptor beta chains drawn from one sample of a study of OX40 agonist ivuxolimab in advanced cancers. Clones were sequenced by immunoSEQ multiplex PCR, and TCRdb holds only the in-frame ones, with some missing. The sample holds 60,000 to 80,000 clones, approximately 84% seen once. Sequences were derived from CD4+ or CD8+ T cells sorted from blood, sampled in a trial of the OX40 agonist ivuxolimab. The receptors come from an adult with an advanced solid tumor such as melanoma, head and neck, liver or kidney cancer. The CDR3 runs from the conserved cysteine through the conserved F or W. Fields, in order: D gene, V gene, clone size, J gene, CDR3 DNA, CDR3 protein. D genes are given only for firm matches. Clone size is stated in some rows and not others, as once, few, many or a class when expanded.

d_call: TRBD2
v_call: TRBV6-7
clone_size: many
j_call: TRBJ2-1
cdr3_nt: TGTGCCAGCAGTTACGGGACTAGCGGCTACAATGAGCAGTTCTTC
cdr3_aa: CASSYGTSGYNEQFF

d_call: .
v_call: TRBV7-3
clone_size: .
j_call: TRBJ2-1
cdr3_nt: TGTGCCAGCAGCTTTATGGGAGCGATCAATGAGCAGTTCTTC
cdr3_aa: CASSFMGAINEQFF

d_call: .
v_call: TRBV23-1
clone_size: .
j_call: TRBJ2-7
cdr3_nt: TGCGCCAGCAGCGACGGACCGGGACACCGCTCCTACGAGCAGTACTTC
cdr3_aa: CASSDGPGHRSYEQYF

d_call: .
v_call: TRBV29-1
clone_size: .
j_call: TRBJ1-5
cdr3_nt: TGCAGCCTTTACTATCGGGTGGGTTTTCTGAATCAGCCCCAGCATTTT
cdr3_aa: CSLYYRVGFLNQPQHF

d_call: .
v_call: TRBV11-3
clone_size: .
j_call: TRBJ2-1
cdr3_nt: TGTGCCAGCAGCGGATCGGCGAATGAGCAGTTCTTC
cdr3_aa: CASSGSANEQFF

d_call: .
v_call: TRBV14
clone_size: .
j_call: TRBJ2-1
cdr3_nt: TGTGCCAGCAGCCAAGGAGTCGGGCAGGGGAGGGGAAATGAGCAGTTCTTC
cdr3_aa: CASSQGVGQGRGNEQFF

d_call: TRBD1
v_call: TRBV27
clone_size: .
j_call: TRBJ2-7
cdr3_nt: TGTGCCAGCAGTTTATCACTACAGGGGTACGAGCAGTACTTC
cdr3_aa: CASSLSLQGYEQYF

d_call: TRBD1
v_call: TRBV11-3
clone_size: .
j_call: TRBJ2-7
cdr3_nt: TGTGCCAGCAGCAATATACAGGGGAACGAGCAGTACTTC
cdr3_aa: CASSNIQGNEQYF

d_call: .
v_call: TRBV6-5
clone_size: .
j_call: TRBJ1-2
cdr3_nt: TGTGCCAGCAGTTCGCTAGGGGTGGAGACAGGATACGGCTACACCTTC
cdr3_aa: CASSSLGVETGYGYTF

d_call: .
v_call: TRBV27
clone_size: .
j_call: TRBJ1-2
cdr3_nt: TGTGCCAGCAGTTTTGATTTATTCGGTAGCTACACCTTC
cdr3_aa: CASSFDLFGSYTF

d_call: TRBD2
v_call: TRBV7-2
clone_size: .
j_call: TRBJ2-4
cdr3_nt: TGTGCCAGCAGCTGGAGACTAGCGGGGGATAAAAACATTCAGTACTTC
cdr3_aa: CASSWRLAGDKNIQYF

d_call: TRBD1
v_call: TRBV5-1
clone_size: .
j_call: TRBJ2-7
cdr3_nt: TGCGCCAGCAGCGGACAGGGGGCGCGGTACGAGCAGTACTTC
cdr3_aa: CASSGQGARYEQYF

d_call: .
v_call: TRBV6-4
clone_size: .
j_call: TRBJ2-2
cdr3_nt: TGTGCCAGCAGTGACTCGACTAGCGGGGAGCTGTTTTTT
cdr3_aa: CASSDSTSGELFF

d_call: .
v_call: TRBV7-9
clone_size: .
j_call: TRBJ2-7
cdr3_nt: TGTGCCAGCAGCTTATCTAGGGGATCTGGCGAGCAGTACTTC
cdr3_aa: CASSLSRGSGEQYF

d_call: TRBD2
v_call: TRBV5-4
clone_size: .
j_call: TRBJ2-1
cdr3_nt: TGTGCCAGCAGCTCAACCGGGACTAGCGGGGGTCCTTACTACAATGAGCAGTTCTTC
cdr3_aa: CASSSTGTSGGPYYNEQFF

d_call: .
v_call: TRBV7-9
clone_size: .
j_call: TRBJ2-3
cdr3_nt: TGTGCCAGCAGCCCGAGAGGGGGCGGGGGAGGCACAGATACGCAGTATTTT
cdr3_aa: CASSPRGGGGGTDTQYF

d_call: .
v_call: TRBV6-1
clone_size: .
j_call: TRBJ1-1
cdr3_nt: TGTGCCAGTAGGGGGGGGACTGAAGCTTTCTTT
cdr3_aa: CASRGGTEAFF

d_call: .
v_call: TRBV21-1
clone_size: .
j_call: TRBJ2-5
cdr3_nt: TGTGCCAGCAGCAAAAGGCGGGACAGGGAGCGGGAGACCCAGTACTTC
cdr3_aa: CASSKRRDRERETQYF

d_call: TRBD2
v_call: TRBV5-6
clone_size: .
j_call: TRBJ2-7
cdr3_nt: TGTGCCAGCAGCTTGATTGCGGCGGGGGGTAACGAGCAGTACTTC
cdr3_aa: CASSLIAAGGNEQYF

d_call: TRBD2
v_call: TRBV5-1
clone_size: .
j_call: TRBJ2-3
cdr3_nt: TGCGCCAGCAGCCCCGGACTAGCGGACCTCACAGATACGCAGTATTTT
cdr3_aa: CASSPGLADLTDTQYF

d_call: .
v_call: TRBV25-1
clone_size: .
j_call: TRBJ2-2
cdr3_nt: TGTGCCAGCAAGGGTTACGGAGTTAACACCGGGGAGCTGTTTTTT
cdr3_aa: CASKGYGVNTGELFF

d_call: .
v_call: TRBV4-1
clone_size: .
j_call: TRBJ1-1
cdr3_nt: TGCGCCAGCAGCCAAGATTTAGGTTTGGGACACTCAAGAACGGCGAAGGAAGCTTTCTTT
cdr3_aa: CASSQDLGLGHSRTAKEAFF

d_call: TRBD1
v_call: TRBV5-1
clone_size: once
j_call: TRBJ2-7
cdr3_nt: TGCGCCAGCAGCCCCCCGGACAGGGAATACGAGCAGTACTTC
cdr3_aa: CASSPPDREYEQYF

d_call: .
v_call: TRBV2
clone_size: .
j_call: TRBJ2-3
cdr3_nt: TGTGCCAGCACCAGATCCCTAACGGGCACAGATACGCAGTATTTT
cdr3_aa: CASTRSLTGTDTQYF

d_call: .
v_call: TRBV7-2
clone_size: few
j_call: TRBJ2-3
cdr3_nt: TGTGCCAGCAGCTTAGGGCTGCAGGCAGATACGCAGTATTTT
cdr3_aa: CASSLGLQADTQYF

d_call: TRBD2
v_call: TRBV6-5
clone_size: .
j_call: TRBJ2-2
cdr3_nt: TGTGCCAGCAGGTCGGGACTAGCGGGGACCGGGGAGCTGTTTTTT
cdr3_aa: CASRSGLAGTGELFF

d_call: TRBD1
v_call: TRBV5-8
clone_size: .
j_call: TRBJ1-1
cdr3_nt: TGTGCCAGCAGCTCGGACAGGCTTGGGGCTTTCTTT
cdr3_aa: CASSSDRLGAFF

d_call: .
v_call: TRBV5-1
clone_size: .
j_call: TRBJ1-2
cdr3_nt: TGCGCCAGCAGCGGCGACAGCATGCTCTATGGCTACACCTTC
cdr3_aa: CASSGDSMLYGYTF

d_call: .
v_call: TRBV4-3
clone_size: .
j_call: TRBJ2-3
cdr3_nt: TGCGCCAGCAGCCAAGACCGAGGAACAGATACGCAGTATTTT
cdr3_aa: CASSQDRGTDTQYF

d_call: TRBD2
v_call: TRBV11-2
clone_size: .
j_call: TRBJ2-1
cdr3_nt: TGTGCCAGCAGCTTACTAGCGGGGGGAGATGAGCAGTTCTTC
cdr3_aa: CASSLLAGGDEQFF

d_call: .
v_call: TRBV6-5
clone_size: .
j_call: TRBJ2-7
cdr3_nt: TGTGCCAGCAGTTATTGGGCCGATGCCTACGAGCAGTACTTC
cdr3_aa: CASSYWADAYEQYF

d_call: .
v_call: TRBV2
clone_size: .
j_call: TRBJ1-6
cdr3_nt: TGTGCCAGCAGTGCGGTATCACAGATAAATTCACCCCTCCACTTT
cdr3_aa: CASSAVSQINSPLHF